Following are 21 T cell receptor beta chains from one sample sequenced in a study of T-cell memory formation after mild COVID-19. TCRdb fed the 5' RACE reads into MiXCR, producing one record per CDR3 protein. The data hold around 53,000 distinct CDR3 sequences, with 10% to 15% observed a single time. Material: PBMCs or a T cell subset sorted from them (not recorded which). These receptors were collected from a man in his late teens or twenties who had mild COVID-19 (a few samples of this study predate the infection). Cell type and time point are not known.

This clonotype showed up many times. The chain links TRBV7-9 to TRBJ2-5; D is ambiguous. Germline V lookup: CDR1 SEHNR, CDR2 FQNEAQ (reference sequence). This CDR3 spans 15 amino acids. V lost 5 bases to trimming and J lost 2 bases, with 15 bases between them. The CDR3 DNA follows: TGTGCCAGCAGCCCTAAGACCCGGATTCAAGAGACCCAGTACTTC. It encodes CASSPKTRIQETQYF.

The chain couples TRBV5-1 to TRBJ1-2, with D unclear. Trimming pared 0 bases from V and 4 bases from J, leaving 7 bases between. From germline, CDR1 is SGHRS and CDR2 YFSETQ. CDR3 size: 13 residues. The CDR3 reads CASSLVERYGYTF. Here the CDR3 DNA reads TGCGCCAGCAGCTTGGTCGAACGCTATGGCTACACCTTC.

This clonotype was found many times. The chain combines TRBV10-2 with TRBJ2-5; TRBD1 might be the D (5 bases). Germline V gene sequence: CDR1 WSHSY, CDR2 SAAADI. Trimming shortened V by 2 bases and J by 1 base, and 11 bases separated the two germline ends. The length of the CDR3 is 15 residues. The CDR3 region is CASSEKGRAQETQYF. The CDR3 coding sequence is TGCGCCAGCAGTGAGAAGGGCAGGGCCCAAGAGACCCAGTACTTC.

J is TRBJ2-1 and V is TRBV29-1; no definite D call. The CDR3 totals 11 residues. Germline CDR1 reads SQVTM; CDR2 reads ANQGSEA. The germline V and J ends were trimmed by 3 bases and 4 bases, with 4 bases remaining between them. CDR3 nucleotides: TGCAGCGTTGAGGGGTACAATGAGCAGTTCTTC. This gives the protein CSVEGYNEQFF.

V and J are TRBV7-8 and TRBJ2-7, with D perhaps assigned TRBD1 or TRBD2 (5 bases each). Germline V gene data show CDR1 as SGHVS and CDR2 as FQNEAQ. V lost 1 base to trimming and J lost 5 bases, with 12 bases between them. The CDR3 contains 14 residues. The CDR3 nucleotides read TGTGCCAGCAGCTTAGTTGGGGCGAGGGACGAGCAGTACTTC. It yields the protein CASSLVGARDEQYF.

This clonotype was recorded a few times. The chain joins TRBV5-1 to TRBJ2-4; D possibly matches TRBD1 or TRBD2 (5 bases each). The CDR3 consists of 14 residues. Per germline, CDR1 SGHRS and CDR2 YFSETQ. V lost 2 bases and J lost 6, with 12 bases in between. The CDR3 region is CASSFGAERNIQYF. In nucleotides, the CDR3 is TGCGCCAGCAGCTTCGGGGCGGAGAGAAACATTCAGTACTTC.

This clonotype was recorded only once. The gene calls are TRBV7-2 and TRBJ1-5, with D possibly TRBD1 on 6 matching bases. V lost 4 bases and J lost 5, with 9 bases in between. The CDR3 runs to 13 residues. Germline loops: CDR1 SGHTA, CDR2 FQGNSA. The CDR3 here is CASSSRGDQPQHF. Here the CDR3 DNA reads TGTGCCAGCAGCTCGAGGGGGGATCAGCCCCAGCATTTT. The full variable domain, rest sourced from reference TRBV7-2 and TRBJ1-5, is GAGVSQSPSNKVTEKGKDVELRCDPISGHTALYWYRQSLGQGLEFLIYFQGNSAPDKSGLPSDRFSAERTGGSVSTLTIQRTQQEDSAVYLCASSSRGDQPQHFGDGTRLSIL.

The table lists this clonotype with a few counts. The rearrangement links TRBV3-1 to TRBJ2-4, with TRBD1 matching over 7 bases. This CDR3 contains 12 residues. V was pared by 4 bases and J by 8 bases, with 2 bases of the junction left unmatched. The germline V gene encodes CDR1 LGHDT and CDR2 YNNKEL (reference sequence). CDR3 in amino acids: CASSLTGDIQYF. CDR3 nucleotide sequence: TGTGCCAGCAGCCTAACAGGGGACATTCAGTACTTC.

J is TRBJ2-1 and V is TRBV29-1; the match to TRBD1 covers 10 bases. With 4 bases clipped from V and 3 bases from J, the junction kept 0 bases outside the gene matches. The CDR3 runs to 13 residues. Germline CDR1 SQVTM, CDR2 ANQGSEA. CDR3 sequence reads: CSVGDRGYNEQFF. CDR3 DNA sequence: TGCAGCGTTGGGGACAGGGGCTACAATGAGCAGTTCTTC.

The chain employs TRBV4-3 and TRBJ2-7; TRBD2 is a possible D gene (5 bases). The CDR3 spans 14 residues. In germline, CDR1 is LGHNA, CDR2 YSLEER. V shed 0 bases and J shed 3 bases, with 9 bases lying between them. The CDR3 reads CASSQDIGDYEQYF. Here the CDR3 DNA reads TGCGCCAGCAGCCAAGATATCGGGGACTACGAGCAGTACTTC.

This clonotype has a count of ten or more. This chain connects TRBV12-3 or TRBV12-4 to TRBJ1-6, with TRBD1 identical over 7 bases. J gave up 8 bases and V 6 bases, and 10 bases lay outside the gene matches. This CDR3 is 15 amino acids long. The CDR3 loop reads CASRAGGGEDSPLHF. As DNA, the CDR3 is TGTGCCAGCAGGGCCGGAGGGGGCGAGGATTCACCCCTCCACTTT.

This clonotype was counted many times. The chain has TRBV28 and TRBJ2-2; D gene unclear. The V end lost 7 bases, the J end lost 4 bases, and 13 bases lay between the germline ends. The CDR3 totals 14 residues. Germline CDR1 and CDR2: MDHEN and SYDVKM. The CDR3 nucleotides are TGTGCCAGCATGGGCAGCCTGCTCACCGGGGAGCTGTTTTTT. Protein: CASMGSLLTGELFF. The variable domain in full, completed from reference TRBV28 and TRBJ2-2, reads DVKVTQSSRYLVKRTGEKVFLECVQDMDHENMFWYRQDPGLGLRLIYFSYDVKMKEKGDIPEGYSVSREKKERFSLILESASTNQTSMYLCASMGSLLTGELFFGEGSRLTVL.

This clonotype was observed at least ten times. The CDR3 DNA follows: TGTGCCAGCAGTGCCGGGTCTTTAAGGGCCAAAAACATTCAGTACTTC. Protein product: CASSAGSLRAKNIQYF. The V gene is TRBV28, the J gene TRBJ2-4, with no clear D. The CDR3 has 16 amino acids. Trimming took off 5 bases at V and 1 base at J, with 15 bases between the two ends. Germline CDR1 MDHEN, CDR2 SYDVKM.

This clonotype was found many times. V usage is TRBV6-6 and J usage is TRBJ2-3; no clear D. This CDR3 region has 13 residues. CDR1 is MNHNY, CDR2 SVGAGI, per germline (reference sequence). Trimming removed 6 bases from V and 4 bases from J, with 11 bases in between. The CDR3 reads CASRDLGPDTQYF. Here the CDR3 DNA reads TGTGCCAGCAGGGACCTCGGCCCAGATACGCAGTATTTT.

J is TRBJ1-5 and V is TRBV11-2; possible D gene TRBD1, 5 bases. The CDR3 spans 14 residues. Germline V gene sequence: CDR1 SGHAT, CDR2 FQNNGV. V lost 3 bases, J lost 2 bases, and 8 bases lay in between. The CDR3 nucleotides read TGTGCCAGCAGCTTTCAGGGCGGCAATCAGCCCCAGCATTTT. It is translated as CASSFQGGNQPQHF.

This clonotype was observed at least ten times. The chain recombines TRBV6-2 or TRBV6-3 with TRBJ2-1; D is unclear. CDR1 MNHEY and CDR2 SVGEGT come from the germline V gene. V was pared by 1 base and J by 0 bases, with 10 bases between. The length of the CDR3 is 16 residues. The CDR3 DNA reads TGTGCCAGCAGTTACTATAGGCTAAGCTCCTACAATGAGCAGTTCTTC. Translating it yields CASSYYRLSSYNEQFF.

Ten or more counts support this clonotype. The chain employs TRBV7-3 and TRBJ2-2, with D unresolved. Between the trimmed V and J ends, which lost 1 base and 3 bases, there was a span of 9 bases. The CDR3 has 15 residues. Germline V gene data show CDR1 as SGHTA and CDR2 as FQGTGA. CDR3 DNA: TGTGCCAGCAGCTTAAGGGATGGGGACACCGGGGAGCTGTTTTTT. Translated: CASSLRDGDTGELFF.

V and J are TRBV6-5 and TRBJ1-2, with a weak D call TRBD1 (5 bases). The CDR3 loop spans 15 amino acids. V was pared by 0 bases and J by 8 bases, with 16 bases between. Germline V lookup: CDR1 MNHEY, CDR2 SVGAGI. CDR3 protein: CASSYSISQGGGYTF. CDR3 sequence (DNA): TGTGCCAGCAGTTACTCGATCTCCCAGGGCGGCGGCTACACCTTC.

The chain carries TRBV6-5 and TRBJ1-6; TRBD1 agrees at 7 bases. J gave up 10 bases and V 1 base, and 7 bases lay outside the gene matches. Germline lookup yields CDR1 MNHEY and CDR2 SVGAGI. This CDR3 region has 15 residues. DNA for the CDR3: TGTGCCAGCAGTTACTATCCAGGGGGAAAATCACCCCTCCACTTT. Translating it yields CASSYYPGGKSPLHF.

This chain's CDR3 is CASSLSPGAYEQYF. The DNA of the CDR3 is TGCGCCAGCAGCTTGTCACCAGGGGCCTACGAGCAGTACTTC. This chain links TRBV5-1 with TRBJ2-7; weak D call: TRBD1 (6 bases). The CDR3 consists of 14 residues. V lost 1 base to trimming and J lost 2 bases, with 10 bases between them. Germline CDR1 SGHRS, CDR2 YFSETQ. Full variable domain (remainder filled in from reference TRBV5-1 and TRBJ2-7): KAGVTQTPRYLIKTRGQQVTLSCSPISGHRSVSWYQQTPGQGLQFLFEYFSETQRNKGNFPGRFSGRQFSNSRSEMNVSTLELGDSALYLCASSLSPGAYEQYFGPGTRLTVT.

V usage is TRBV2 and J usage is TRBJ1-1, with D uncertain. The V end was cut by 2 bases, the J end by 2 bases, with 12 bases between. The CDR3 totals 15 residues. CDR1 and CDR2 (germline): SNHLY, FYNNEI. The CDR3 region has the DNA TGTGCCAGCAGTGAACAAAGGACCGTAAACACTGAAGCTTTCTTT. Amino acids: CASSEQRTVNTEAFF. Supplemented by reference TRBV2 and TRBJ1-1, the full variable domain reads EPEVTQTPSHQVTQMGQEVILRCVPISNHLYFYWYRQILGQKVEFLVSFYNNEISEKSEIFDDQFSVERPDGSNFTLKIRSTKLEDSAMYFCASSEQRTVNTEAFFGQGTRLTVV.